A single TCR beta chain is shown here with its context. Its antigen remains unknown. Libraries were prepared by immunoSEQ multiplex PCR; TCRdb keeps only in-frame clonotypes and omits some of them. The sample has 2.3 million or so clones; just over 90% are singletons. Caucasian adults living in Nashville, Tennessee, provided all samples. Subsets obtained from CD4+ cells comprised CD45RA+ naive and CD45RA-negative memory cells. This entry comes from a study of shared clonotypes between healthy human individuals. Study information: There were three CD4 naive, three CD4 memory, two CD8 naive and one CD8 memory plates per donor.

Germline assignment: CDR1 SGHNT and CDR2 YYREEE (reference sequence). This CDR3 region has 18 residues. V was clipped by 0 bases and J by 2 bases; unmatched bases: 12. Findings of the study overall: Only blood underwent sampling, and tissue repertoires likely differ.

This sequence joins TRBV5-4 and TRBJ2-7; 9 nucleotides align to TRBD2. Sequenced input: naive CD4+ T cells from PBMCs. The sample's subset: CD45RA+ positively selected. This clonotype was sampled from a man aged 18 to 29 in good health. Some clones in this sample may be carry-over from other donors' samples. The CDR3 sequence is CASSLGVGGGRAAYEQYF. The CDR3 bases are TGTGCCAGCAGCTTGGGTGTGGGAGGCGGGAGGGCCGCCTACGAGCAGTACTTC.